This T cell receptor (beta chain) was documented in a study of T cell repertoires in cytomegalovirus infection. In germline, CDR1 is SGHTA, CDR2 FQGNSA. CDR3 length: 15 residues. Regarding the study as a whole: Identification of carriers of CMV plus the relevant HLA was achieved through cumulative public TCR beta family frequency. The ex vivo response was dominated by HLA-C-restricted CMV-specific TCR beta clonotypes.

Turning to this clonotype: Its antigen is unidentified. A read error may account for a junction end that differs from germline.

Each CDR3 protein gets one entry after TCRdb re-called the reads with MiXCR. Of around 740,000 distinct CDR3 sequences listed, 35% to 45% are singletons. The gene calls are TRBV7-2 and TRBJ1-2; D remains unclear. Sequencing input: PBMCs. The TCR was taken from a human donor in good health (CMV status not recorded). Some clones in this sample may be carry-over from other donors' samples. The DNA for the CDR3 is TGTGCCAGCAACCTAGGCTGGGGTCCTAACTATTGCTACACCTTC. Translation gives CASNLGWGPNYCYTF.